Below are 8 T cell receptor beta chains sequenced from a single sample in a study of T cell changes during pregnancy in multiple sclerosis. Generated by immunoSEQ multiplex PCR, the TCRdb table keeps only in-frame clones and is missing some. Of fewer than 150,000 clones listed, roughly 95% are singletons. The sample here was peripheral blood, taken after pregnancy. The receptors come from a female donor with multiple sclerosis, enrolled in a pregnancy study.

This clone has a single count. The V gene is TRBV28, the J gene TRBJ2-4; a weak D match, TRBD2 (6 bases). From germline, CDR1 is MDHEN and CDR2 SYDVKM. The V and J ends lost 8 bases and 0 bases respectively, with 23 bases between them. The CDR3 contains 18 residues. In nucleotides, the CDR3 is TGTGCCAGCCTGGGAGGTGGGCACCACCTGATAGCCAAAAACATTCAGTACTTC. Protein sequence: CASLGGGHHLIAKNIQYF.

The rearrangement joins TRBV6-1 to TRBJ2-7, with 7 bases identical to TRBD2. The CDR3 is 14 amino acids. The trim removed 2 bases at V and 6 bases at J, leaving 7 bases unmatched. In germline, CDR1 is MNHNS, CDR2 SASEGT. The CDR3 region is CASSENGRQGEQYF. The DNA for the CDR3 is TGTGCCAGCAGTGAAAACGGGAGGCAGGGCGAGCAGTACTTC.

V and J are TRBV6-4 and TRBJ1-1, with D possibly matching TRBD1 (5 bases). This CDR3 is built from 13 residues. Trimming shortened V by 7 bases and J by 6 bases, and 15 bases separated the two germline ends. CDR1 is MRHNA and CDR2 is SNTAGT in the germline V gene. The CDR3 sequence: CASKDTGGAEAFF. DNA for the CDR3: TGTGCCAGCAAAGACACCGGAGGGGCTGAAGCTTTCTTT.

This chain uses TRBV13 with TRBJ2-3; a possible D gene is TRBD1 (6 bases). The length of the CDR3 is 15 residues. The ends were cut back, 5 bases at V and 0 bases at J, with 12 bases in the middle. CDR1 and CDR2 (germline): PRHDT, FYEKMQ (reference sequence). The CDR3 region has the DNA TGTGCCAGCAGCCTTGGGACACCTAGCACAGATACGCAGTATTTT. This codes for CASSLGTPSTDTQYF.

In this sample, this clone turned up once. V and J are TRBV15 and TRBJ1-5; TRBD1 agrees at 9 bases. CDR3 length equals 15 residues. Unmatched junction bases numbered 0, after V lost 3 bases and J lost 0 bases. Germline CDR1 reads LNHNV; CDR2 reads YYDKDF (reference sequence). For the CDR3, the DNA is TGTGCCACCAGCAGGGACAGGGGTAGCAATCAGCCCCAGCATTTT. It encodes CATSRDRGSNQPQHF.

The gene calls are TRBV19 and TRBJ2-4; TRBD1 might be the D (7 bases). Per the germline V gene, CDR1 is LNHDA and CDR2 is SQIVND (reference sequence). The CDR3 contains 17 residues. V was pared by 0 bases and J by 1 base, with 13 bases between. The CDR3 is CASSIDRGVRAKNIQYF. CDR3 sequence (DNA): TGTGCCAGTAGTATAGACAGGGGGGTTCGCGCCAAAAACATTCAGTACTTC.

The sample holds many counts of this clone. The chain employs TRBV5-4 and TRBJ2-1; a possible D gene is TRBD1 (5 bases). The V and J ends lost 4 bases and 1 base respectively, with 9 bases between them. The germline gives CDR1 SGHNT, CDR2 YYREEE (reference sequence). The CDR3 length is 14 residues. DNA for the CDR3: TGTGCCAGCAGCAAAAGGGGATCCTACAATGAGCAGTTCTTC. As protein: CASSKRGSYNEQFF.

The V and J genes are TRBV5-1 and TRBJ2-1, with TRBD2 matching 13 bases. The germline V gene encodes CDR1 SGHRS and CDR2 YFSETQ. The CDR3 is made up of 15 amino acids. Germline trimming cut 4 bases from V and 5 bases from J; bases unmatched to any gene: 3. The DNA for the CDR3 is TGCGCCAGCAGCCCCGGGACTAGCGGGAACAATGAGCAGTTCTTC. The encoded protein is CASSPGTSGNNEQFF. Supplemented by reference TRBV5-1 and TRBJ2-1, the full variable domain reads KAGVTQTPRYLIKTRGQQVTLSCSPISGHRSVSWYQQTPGQGLQFLFEYFSETQRNKGNFPGRFSGRQFSNSRSEMNVSTLELGDSALYLCASSPGTSGNNEQFFGPGTRLTVL.